These T cell receptor beta chains were read from a single sample in a study of beta chain features in type 1 diabetes. Using immunoSEQ multiplex PCR, the repertoire was profiled, and TCRdb retains in-frame clones only, with some absent. The sample yields 500,000 to 650,000 clones, 12% seen once. The sequenced sample was naive CD4+ T cells from blood. The receptor source for this set is a man younger than 40 with type 1 diabetes. Both conserved end residues are part of each CDR3. Each record gives: clone size, D gene, J gene, V gene, CDR3 protein, CDR3 DNA. A D gene is named only where the DNA matches it firmly. Clone size is not always given. Where it is, it says once, few, many or a class for expanded clones.

clone_size: few; d_call: TRBD1; j_call: TRBJ2-7; v_call: TRBV28; cdr3_aa: CASSLYKGQGAFEQYF; cdr3_nt: TGTGCCAGCAGTTTATACAAGGGACAGGGGGCTTTCGAGCAGTACTTC
clone_size: few; d_call: NA; j_call: TRBJ2-2; v_call: TRBV29-1; cdr3_aa: CSVGDVGTGELFF; cdr3_nt: TGCAGCGTTGGGGATGTTGGCACCGGGGAGCTGTTTTTT
clone_size: NA; d_call: NA; j_call: TRBJ2-6; v_call: TRBV28; cdr3_aa: CASSLAGTGANVLTF; cdr3_nt: TGTGCCAGCAGCTTGGCAGGGACTGGGGCCAACGTCCTGACTTTC
clone_size: once; d_call: NA; j_call: TRBJ1-1; v_call: TRBV28; cdr3_aa: CASDGDGVTEAFF; cdr3_nt: TGTGCCAGTGACGGGGATGGGGTCACTGAAGCTTTCTTT
clone_size: few; d_call: NA; j_call: TRBJ2-3; v_call: TRBV2; cdr3_aa: CASSTDTQYF; cdr3_nt: TGTGCCAGCAGTACAGATACGCAGTATTTT
clone_size: few; d_call: NA; j_call: TRBJ2-2; v_call: TRBV7-8; cdr3_aa: CASSLAPEGNTGELFF; cdr3_nt: TGTGCCAGCAGCTTAGCCCCCGAAGGGAACACCGGGGAGCTGTTTTTT
clone_size: NA; d_call: NA; j_call: TRBJ2-7; v_call: TRBV10-3; cdr3_aa: CAISGPQSGREQYF; cdr3_nt: TGTGCCATCAGCGGCCCTCAGTCAGGGCGCGAGCAGTACTTC
clone_size: NA; d_call: NA; j_call: TRBJ2-7; v_call: TRBV6-6; cdr3_aa: CASSPRGHDEQYF; cdr3_nt: TGTGCCAGCAGTCCCCGCGGTCACGACGAGCAGTACTTC
clone_size: few; d_call: NA; j_call: TRBJ1-4; v_call: TRBV7-2; cdr3_aa: CASSLDSTNEKLFF; cdr3_nt: TGTGCCAGCAGCTTAGATTCAACTAATGAAAAACTGTTTTTT
clone_size: few; d_call: NA; j_call: TRBJ1-1; v_call: TRBV11-2; cdr3_aa: CASSPRLDGGAFF; cdr3_nt: TGTGCCAGCAGCCCGCGCCTCGACGGGGGAGCTTTCTTT
clone_size: few; d_call: NA; j_call: TRBJ1-5; v_call: TRBV30; cdr3_aa: CAWSVASDQPQHF; cdr3_nt: TGTGCCTGGAGTGTTGCATCGGATCAGCCCCAGCATTTT
clone_size: NA; d_call: NA; j_call: TRBJ1-2; v_call: TRBV30; cdr3_aa: CAWRRTQNYGYTF; cdr3_nt: TGTGCCTGGAGAAGGACCCAAAACTATGGCTACACCTTC
clone_size: few; d_call: TRBD1; j_call: TRBJ2-2; v_call: TRBV25-1; cdr3_aa: CASSEGQRATGELFF; cdr3_nt: TGTGCCAGCAGTGAGGGACAGCGCGCCACCGGGGAGCTGTTTTTT
clone_size: few; d_call: TRBD1; j_call: TRBJ2-1; v_call: TRBV25-1; cdr3_aa: CASSGGQGSYNEQFF; cdr3_nt: TGTGCCAGCAGTGGGGGACAGGGGTCCTACAATGAGCAGTTCTTC
clone_size: NA; d_call: TRBD2; j_call: TRBJ2-1; v_call: TRBV13; cdr3_aa: CASSPSGSTNHRYNEQFF; cdr3_nt: TGTGCCAGCAGCCCTAGCGGATCCACGAACCATCGATACAATGAGCAGTTCTTC
clone_size: few; d_call: TRBD1; j_call: TRBJ2-3; v_call: TRBV18; cdr3_aa: CASSPRQGSTDTQYF; cdr3_nt: TGTGCCAGCTCACCAAGACAGGGTAGCACAGATACGCAGTATTTT
clone_size: few; d_call: NA; j_call: TRBJ2-5; v_call: TRBV5-4; cdr3_aa: CASSVQGGETQYF; cdr3_nt: TGTGCCAGCAGCGTACAGGGAGGAGAGACCCAGTACTTC
clone_size: few; d_call: TRBD1; j_call: TRBJ1-4; v_call: TRBV7-2; cdr3_aa: CASSGTGVGEKLFF; cdr3_nt: TGTGCCAGCAGCGGGACAGGGGTAGGGGAAAAACTGTTTTTT